Shown below are 25 T cell receptor beta chains from a single sample sequenced in a study of blood T cells in healthy people across ages. Alongside a J-beta primer mix, a sample-barcoded 5' primer served in a second PCR lasting 7 to 11 cycles. TCRdb reprocessed the 5' RACE reads via MiXCR and lists one record per CDR3 protein. Of about 1.4 million distinct CDR3 sequences listed, approximately 63% are singletons. The sequenced sample was blood. The receptors were gathered from a man aged 18 to 30 in good health.

The chain couples TRBV15 to TRBJ2-5, with 8 bases that match TRBD2. V shed 1 base, J shed 2 bases, and the junction held 3 bases outside the gene matches. The CDR3 consists of 15 residues. CDR1 and CDR2 (germline): LNHNV, YYDKDF (reference sequence). This CDR3 reads CATSRGGGIQETQYF. The CDR3 nucleotides read TGTGCCACCAGCAGAGGCGGGGGGATACAAGAGACCCAGTACTTC. The variable domain in full, with the rest retrieved from reference TRBV15 and TRBJ2-5, is DAMVIQNPRYQVTQFGKPVTLSCSQTLNHNVMYWYQQKSSQAPKLLFHYYDKDFNNEADTPDNFQSRRPNTSFCFLDIRSPGLGDTAMYLCATSRGGGIQETQYFGPGTRLLVL.

This clonotype occurred a few times. The V gene is TRBV3-1, the J gene TRBJ2-1; D unresolved. Between the trimmed V and J ends, which lost 4 bases and 9 bases, there was a span of 10 bases. Germline V gene lookup returns CDR1 LGHDT and CDR2 YNNKEL (reference sequence). The CDR3 contains 12 residues. The CDR3 bases are TGTGCCAGCAGCCTTCCCTCCCTTGAGCAGTTCTTC. Amino acids: CASSLPSLEQFF.

The chain uses TRBV4-1 and TRBJ2-7; D not certain. This CDR3 has 14 amino acids. Looked up from germline, CDR1 is MGHRA and CDR2 is YSYEKL. Trimming pared 1 base from V and 2 bases from J, leaving 9 bases between. As DNA, the CDR3 is TGCGCCAGCAGCCAAGGAAGACATGCCTACGAGCAGTACTTC. It codes for CASSQGRHAYEQYF.

The gene calls are TRBV30 and TRBJ2-7, with D tentatively TRBD2 (6 bases). With 3 bases removed from V and 5 bases from J, the gap between germline ends came to 23 bases. Germline CDR1 and CDR2: GTSNPN and SVGIG (reference sequence). The CDR3 spans 16 residues. The chain's CDR3 is CAWSNGLATDYNEQYF. The CDR3 DNA sequence: TGTGCCTGGAGCAACGGGCTAGCGACAGATTACAACGAGCAGTACTTC.

The chain carries TRBV14 and TRBJ2-7, with 8 bases that match TRBD2. The V and J ends lost 4 bases and 2 bases, in that order; junction bases with no gene match: 7. This CDR3 is built from 15 residues. CDR1 and CDR2 (germline): SGHDN, FVKESK. The CDR3 DNA follows: TGTGCCAGCAGCCCTCAACTAGCGGTCCCCTACGAGCAGTACTTC. It encodes CASSPQLAVPYEQYF.

This clonotype showed up many times. The gene calls are TRBV29-1 and TRBJ2-6; D remains ambiguous. The CDR3 consists of 13 residues. Germline CDR1 reads SQVTM; CDR2 reads ANQGSEA. Trimming cost V 1 base and J 3 bases, with 4 bases left between them. DNA for the CDR3: TGCAGCGTTGAAGTGAGTGGGGCCAACGTCCTGACTTTC. As protein: CSVEVSGANVLTF.

This chain uses TRBV7-8 with TRBJ2-7; 9 bases agree with TRBD1. Germline V lookup: CDR1 SGHVS, CDR2 FQNEAQ. Trimming removed 5 bases from V and 2 bases from J; junction bases left unmatched: 7. CDR3 length: 15 residues. CDR3 in amino acids: CASSPGQGWAYEQYF. In nucleotides, the CDR3 is TGTGCCAGCAGCCCCGGACAGGGGTGGGCCTACGAGCAGTACTTC. The full variable domain, completed using reference TRBV7-8 and TRBJ2-7, is GAGVSQSPRYKVAKRGQDVALRCDPISGHVSLFWYQQALGQGPEFLTYFQNEAQLDKSGLPSDRFFAERPEGSVSTLKIQRTQQEDSAVYLCASSPGQGWAYEQYFGPGTRLTVT.

V gene TRBV20-1 combines with J gene TRBJ2-5, with TRBD2 matching over 14 bases. Per germline, CDR1 DFQATT and CDR2 SNEGSKA (reference sequence). The CDR3 totals 15 residues. The junction had 11 bases not matched to a gene; V was cut back by 8 bases and J by 6 bases. The CDR3 bases are TGCAGTACGGGACTAGCGGGGGCTCCCGGGAAGACCCAGTACTTC. It codes for CSTGLAGAPGKTQYF.

This clonotype was observed at least ten times. The J gene is TRBJ2-7, the V gene TRBV20-1; a possible D gene is TRBD1 (5 bases). Per the germline V gene, CDR1 is DFQATT and CDR2 is SNEGSKA (reference sequence). V shed 5 bases and J shed 3 bases, with 17 bases lying between them. The CDR3 loop spans 14 amino acids. Here the CDR3 reads CSASPPGLRYEQYF. The CDR3 nucleotides are TGCAGTGCTTCCCCCCCAGGGCTTCGCTACGAGCAGTACTTC.

This clonotype was seen only a few times. The V call is TRBV7-2, the J call TRBJ2-7, with D unclear. The ends were cut back, 4 bases at V and 2 bases at J, with 18 bases in the middle. CDR1 SGHTA and CDR2 FQGNSA come from the germline V gene. This CDR3 has 16 amino acids. In nucleotides, the CDR3 is TGTGCCAGCAGCTCCCACCGCCAGTCAAATACCTACGAGCAGTACTTC. Its protein product is CASSSHRQSNTYEQYF.

V gene TRBV3-1 combines with J gene TRBJ2-5, with D perhaps matching TRBD2 (6 bases). The end of the DNA fits TRBJ2-1 better, so the J call may be wrong. The CDR3 is made up of 16 amino acids. Germline-derived CDR1 and CDR2 are LGHDT and YNNKEL (reference sequence). The CDR3 here is CASNLFWGGRKETQFF. DNA of the CDR3: TGTGCCAGCAATTTATTTTGGGGAGGACGGAAAGAGACCCAGTTCTTC.

The chain has TRBV7-2 and TRBJ2-3, with D perhaps TRBD1 (6 bases). V lost 5 bases and J 10 bases, leaving 13 bases between the germline ends. CDR1 and CDR2 (germline): SGHTA, FQGNSA. There are 12 residues in the CDR3. The CDR3 coding sequence is TGTGCCAGCAGCCCTTGGACAGAAGCGCAGTATTTT. Translated: CASSPWTEAQYF. Based on the CDR3 plus reference TRBV7-2 and TRBJ2-3, the full variable domain is GAGVSQSPSNKVTEKGKDVELRCDPISGHTALYWYRQSLGQGLEFLIYFQGNSAPDKSGLPSDRFSAERTGGSVSTLTIQRTQQEDSAVYLCASSPWTEAQYFGPGTRLTVL.

The V gene is TRBV25-1, the J gene TRBJ2-3; either TRBD1 or TRBD2 may fit D (5 bases each). V was pared by 11 bases and J by 0 bases, with 15 bases between. The CDR3 contains 14 residues. Per germline, CDR1 MGHDK and CDR2 SYGVNS. CDR3 nucleotides: TGTGCCGGGTCGGGTGGGGGAAGCACAGATACGCAGTATTTT. Protein: CAGSGGGSTDTQYF. Full variable domain (missing parts from reference TRBV25-1 and TRBJ2-3): EADIYQTPRYLVIGTGKKITLECSQTMGHDKMYWYQQDPGMELHLIHYSYGVNSTEKGDLSSESTVSRIRTEHFPLTLESARPSHTSQYLCAGSGGGSTDTQYFGPGTRLTVL.

This clonotype appeared once. The chain links TRBV11-2 to TRBJ2-1; D remains unclear. Germline CDR1 and CDR2: SGHAT and FQNNGV. Trimming shortened V by 4 bases and J by 6 bases, and 10 bases separated the two germline ends. CDR3 length equals 13 residues. The CDR3 DNA follows: TGTGCCAGCAGCTCCCGGGCTCTCAATGAGCAGTTCTTC. As protein: CASSSRALNEQFF.

This clonotype was counted only a few times. DNA for the CDR3: TGCAGCGTTGGACAGCGACTTGGGAATGAGCAGTACTTC. This gives the protein CSVGQRLGNEQYF. This chain links TRBV29-1 with TRBJ2-5, with D perhaps TRBD1 (5 bases). Germline V gives CDR1 SQVTM, CDR2 ANQGSEA. V gave up 4 bases and J gave up 11 bases, with 20 bases separating them. The CDR3 contains 13 residues. Complete variable domain (other parts from reference TRBV29-1 and TRBJ2-5): SAVISQKPSRDICQRGTSLTIQCQVDSQVTMMFWYRQQPGQSLTLIATANQGSEATYESGFVIDKFPISRPNLTFSTLTVSNMSPEDSSIYLCSVGQRLGNEQYFGPGTRLLVL.

V gene TRBV20-1 combines with J gene TRBJ1-5; no definite D call. Germline V lookup: CDR1 DFQATT, CDR2 SNEGSKA (reference sequence). V was trimmed by 0 bases and J by 1 base, leaving 10 bases between them. The CDR3 length is 15 residues. In nucleotides, the CDR3 is TGCAGTGCTAGAGAAACGCTGACCAGCAATCAGCCCCAGCATTTT. The encoded protein is CSARETLTSNQPQHF.

The rearrangement links TRBV6-1 to TRBJ1-1; a weak D match, TRBD1 (6 bases). This CDR3 comprises 14 residues. The germline gives CDR1 MNHNS, CDR2 SASEGT. V dropped 3 bases and J dropped 5 bases, with 13 bases sitting between them. CDR3 in DNA: TGTGCCAGCAGTGATAAGGGGGGTTGGACTGAAGCTTTCTTT. This translates into CASSDKGGWTEAFF.

This clonotype has only a few counts. The J gene is TRBJ2-1, the V gene TRBV25-1; 7 bases agree with TRBD2. The CDR3 is 13 residues long. Germline CDR1 and CDR2: MGHDK and SYGVNS. V lost 2 bases, J lost 15 bases, and 10 bases stayed unmatched. In DNA, the CDR3 is TGTGCCAGCAGTGAAAGAGGTGGGGAGGGAGGGTTCTTC. Its translation is CASSERGGEGGFF.

The chain links TRBV6-2 or TRBV6-3 to TRBJ1-5; D not certain. Germline lookup yields CDR1 MNHEY and CDR2 SVGEGT. The CDR3 runs 16 residues. Trimming left V 7 bases short and J 0 bases short, with 16 bases between. The CDR3 reads CASKKLGFYSNQPQHF. In nucleotides, the CDR3 is TGTGCCAGCAAAAAACTGGGTTTCTATAGCAATCAGCCCCAGCATTTT.

This clonotype was counted between two and nine times. The CDR3 region has the DNA TGTGCCAGCAGCCCCCGAGCAGGGGGCAGTTCACCCCTCCACTTT. Protein product: CASSPRAGGSSPLHF. The V gene is TRBV7-2, the J gene TRBJ1-6, with 8 bases lining up with TRBD1. Germline CDR1 reads SGHTA; CDR2 reads FQGNSA. V lost 5 bases and J lost 9; bases outside the gene matches: 9. This CDR3 is built from 15 residues.

This chain links TRBV4-1 with TRBJ2-5; TRBD1 matches 7 bases. The J call may be faulty, since TRBJ2-1 better matches the DNA end. The CDR3 loop spans 16 amino acids. Looked up from germline, CDR1 is MGHRA and CDR2 is YSYEKL. In DNA, the CDR3 is TGCGCCAGCAGCCAGGCCGGGACAGTAACCCAAGAGACCCAGTTCTTC. Amino acid sequence: CASSQAGTVTQETQFF.

There are a few counts of this clonotype. This rearrangement joins TRBV20-1 to TRBJ2-1; D uncertain. V lost 5 bases and J lost 0, with 11 bases in between. Germline V lookup: CDR1 DFQATT, CDR2 SNEGSKA (reference sequence). The length of the CDR3 is 14 residues. CDR3: CSAGSPSSYNEQFF. Written as DNA, the CDR3 is TGCAGTGCTGGTTCACCGAGCTCCTACAATGAGCAGTTCTTC.

The chain is built from TRBV29-1 and TRBJ2-7; TRBD1 agrees at 10 bases. Judging by the DNA end, TRBJ2-5 fits better; the J call may be wrong. The length of the CDR3 is 16 residues. Germline CDR1 reads SQVTM; CDR2 reads ANQGSEA. The CDR3 reads CSVDPFDRGLEETQYF. Here the CDR3 DNA reads TGCAGCGTCGACCCTTTCGACAGGGGGCTTGAAGAGACCCAGTACTTC.

This clonotype showed up many times. One end of the junction fails to match germline, which may point to a read error. The V call is TRBV4-2, the J call TRBJ2-1, with D tentatively TRBD2 (6 bases). CDR1 is LGHNA and CDR2 is YNFKEQ in the germline V gene. The CDR3 loop spans 16 amino acids. In DNA form, the CDR3 reads TGCGCCAGCAGCCAAGATCCCCGGGGGAGCTACAATGAGCAGTTCTTC. Its translation is CASSQDPRGSYNEQFF.

This clonotype was detected a few times. The chain links TRBV29-1 to TRBJ2-7, with a tentative D call TRBD2 (5 bases). The CDR3 length is 13 residues. V lost 4 bases to trimming and J lost 8 bases, with 18 bases between them. CDR1 SQVTM and CDR2 ANQGSEA come from the germline V gene. Here the CDR3 DNA reads TGCAGCGTTGTATTGCGGGTCAACGGAAAGCAGTACTTC. The encoded protein is CSVVLRVNGKQYF.